Each of the 25 T cell receptor beta chains below was sequenced from the same sample in a study of OX40 agonist ivuxolimab in advanced cancers. The data were produced by immunoSEQ multiplex PCR, yet TCRdb's version contains in-frame clones alone and is incomplete. This table holds roughly 42,000 clones, 86% found once. The material sequenced was CD4+ or CD8+ T cells sorted from blood, taken in a trial of the OX40 agonist ivuxolimab. The receptors originated from an adult with an advanced solid tumor such as melanoma, head and neck, liver or kidney cancer.

This chain links TRBV7-9 with TRBJ1-2, with TRBD1 matching over 8 bases. Unmatched junction bases numbered 7, after V lost 5 bases and J lost 5 bases. Germline V gene lookup returns CDR1 SEHNR and CDR2 FQNEAQ (reference sequence). The CDR3 runs 14 residues. The CDR3 coding sequence is TGTGCCAGCAGCAAAGGCGGACAGGGTTATGGCTACACCTTC. Protein: CASSKGGQGYGYTF.

The rearrangement links TRBV9 to TRBJ1-2; perhaps TRBD1 as D (5 bases). Deletions cut 0 bases from V and 4 bases from J, with 16 bases between. The CDR3 has 16 residues. Germline CDR1 SGDLS, CDR2 YYNGEE. CDR3: CASSVAHHERGYGYTF. The CDR3 DNA reads TGTGCCAGCAGCGTAGCACATCATGAGAGGGGCTATGGCTACACCTTC.

The chain couples TRBV4-1 to TRBJ2-6; D gene ambiguous. V lost 3 bases to trimming and J lost 0 bases, with 6 bases between them. CDR1 MGHRA and CDR2 YSYEKL come from the germline V gene. CDR3 length: 15 amino acids. The CDR3 region is CASSQRPSGANVLTF. As DNA, the CDR3 is TGCGCCAGCAGCCAGCGACCCTCTGGGGCCAACGTCCTGACTTTC.

The chain carries TRBV2 and TRBJ2-7; D is uncertain. The CDR3 extends over 12 amino acids. Germline loops: CDR1 SNHLY, CDR2 FYNNEI. The ends were cut back, 6 bases at V and 1 base at J, with 7 bases in the middle. The CDR3 DNA reads TGTGCCAGCAGGGGCACTTCCTACGAGCAGTACTTC. Translation: CASRGTSYEQYF.

The chain combines TRBV27 with TRBJ2-3; D call uncertain. This CDR3 is 14 amino acids long. Per germline, CDR1 MNHEY and CDR2 SMNVEV (reference sequence). V lost 0 bases to trimming and J lost 6 bases, with 10 bases between them. The CDR3 here is CASSLSFIADTQYF. For the CDR3, the DNA is TGTGCCAGCAGTTTATCTTTTATAGCTGATACGCAGTATTTT.

Only a few counts were recorded for this clone. This chain's CDR3 is CASSQDFRHEQYF. The DNA of the CDR3 is TGTGCCAGCAGTCAAGATTTTCGTCACGAGCAGTACTTC. This chain connects TRBV28 to TRBJ2-7; D remains ambiguous. Germline CDR1 and CDR2: MDHEN and SYDVKM. The CDR3 covers 13 residues. Trimming shortened V by 5 bases and J by 5 bases, and 13 bases separated the two germline ends. Based on the CDR3 plus reference TRBV28 and TRBJ2-7, the full variable domain is DVKVTQSSRYLVKRTGEKVFLECVQDMDHENMFWYRQDPGLGLRLIYFSYDVKMKEKGDIPEGYSVSREKKERFSLILESASTNQTSMYLCASSQDFRHEQYFGPGTRLTVT.

This clone was seen just once. The genes are TRBV7-2 and TRBJ1-5; unclear D gene. This CDR3 region has 16 residues. The ends were cut back, 0 bases at V and 0 bases at J, with 9 bases in the middle. Germline V gene data show CDR1 as SGHTA and CDR2 as FQGNSA. The DNA for the CDR3 is TGTGCCAGCAGCTTAGCCGATTTCCTTAGCAATCAGCCCCAGCATTTT. It translates to CASSLADFLSNQPQHF.

V usage is TRBV4-1 and J usage is TRBJ2-7; weak D call: TRBD2 (5 bases). V dropped 1 base and J dropped 1 base, with 8 bases sitting between them. The CDR3 covers 14 residues. Germline CDR1 is MGHRA and CDR2 is YSYEKL. The CDR3 sequence: CASSQASGSYEQYF. CDR3 in DNA: TGCGCCAGCAGCCAAGCTTCGGGATCCTACGAGCAGTACTTC.

This chain links TRBV6-1 with TRBJ1-2, with 7 bases that match TRBD1. Germline CDR1 MNHNS, CDR2 SASEGT. There are 15 residues in the CDR3. The J segment lost 5 bases and the V segment lost 3 bases, leaving 9 bases of the junction unmatched. The CDR3 DNA reads as TGTGCCAGCAGTGAGCTCGACAGGGTCCTTTATGGCTACACCTTC. It codes for CASSELDRVLYGYTF.

The chain employs TRBV6-5 and TRBJ1-1; D is ambiguous. Germline V CDR1 and CDR2: MNHEY, SVGAGI. The CDR3 runs 13 residues. The V end was cut by 2 bases, the J end by 5 bases, with 9 bases between. In DNA form, the CDR3 reads TGTGCCAGCAGTTACGTGTTGGGGACTGAAGCTTTCTTT. Protein: CASSYVLGTEAFF.

The chain has TRBV27 and TRBJ1-1, with D unclear. Trimming left V 2 bases short and J 3 bases short, with 7 bases between. Per germline, CDR1 MNHEY and CDR2 SMNVEV (reference sequence). The CDR3 loop spans 13 amino acids. Here the CDR3 DNA reads TGTGCCAGCAGTTTAAAGTCGGACACTGAAGCTTTCTTT. Translating gives CASSLKSDTEAFF.

The chain is built from TRBV4-3 and TRBJ1-5; maybe TRBD1 (5 bases). V dropped 0 bases and J dropped 1 base, with 10 bases sitting between them. The germline V gene has CDR1 LGHNA and CDR2 YSLEER. This CDR3 has 16 residues. CDR3 sequence (DNA): TGCGCCAGCAGCCAAGAGGGGGGGGGAAGCAATCAGCCCCAGCATTTT. Its protein is CASSQEGGGSNQPQHF.

Worth noting for this clone: Distinct nucleotide sequences in the sample also encode this CDR3. This chain uses TRBV5-1 with TRBJ2-7; TRBD1 aligns across 7 bases. CDR1 is SGHRS, CDR2 YFSETQ, per germline. The CDR3 has 14 residues. Trimming at V came to 0 bases and at J to 2 bases, leaving 2 bases not matched to a gene. The CDR3 DNA sequence: TGCGCCAGCAGCTTGGGCACAGGGGCCTACGAGCAGTACTTC. Translating it yields CASSLGTGAYEQYF. The full variable domain, rest sourced from reference TRBV5-1 and TRBJ2-7, is KAGVTQTPRYLIKTRGQQVTLSCSPISGHRSVSWYQQTPGQGLQFLFEYFSETQRNKGNFPGRFSGRQFSNSRSEMNVSTLELGDSALYLCASSLGTGAYEQYFGPGTRLTVT.

The rearrangement joins TRBV7-2 to TRBJ2-3; 8 nucleotides agree with TRBD2. V trimming: 0 bases; J trimming: 10 bases; junction bases outside the gene matches: 9. In germline, CDR1 is SGHTA, CDR2 FQGNSA. This CDR3 spans 15 amino acids. CDR3 in amino acids: CASSLAGGGGPAQYF. Here the CDR3 DNA reads TGTGCCAGCAGCTTAGCGGGGGGCGGGGGGCCCGCGCAGTATTTT.

The V gene is TRBV9, the J gene TRBJ2-1; D might be TRBD2 (6 bases). Germline assignment: CDR1 SGDLS and CDR2 YYNGEE. The V end was cut by 0 bases, the J end by 8 bases, with 15 bases between. This CDR3 region has 15 residues. The CDR3 reads CASSVGAGPGDEQFF. CDR3 coding DNA: TGTGCCAGCAGCGTAGGTGCGGGCCCGGGGGATGAGCAGTTCTTC.

The rearrangement uses TRBV4-3 and TRBJ1-1; tentatively, D is TRBD1 (6 bases). CDR3 size: 17 residues. CDR1 and CDR2 from the germline V gene are LGHNA and YSLEER. V dropped 0 bases and J dropped 2 bases, with 16 bases sitting between them. Here the CDR3 DNA reads TGCGCCAGCAGCCAAGATCTCAACAGGGTTATTAACACTGAAGCTTTCTTT. The encoded protein is CASSQDLNRVINTEAFF.

V is TRBV7-2 and J is TRBJ2-1, with TRBD2 matching over 9 bases. With 5 bases clipped from V and 7 bases from J, the junction kept 9 bases outside the gene matches. This CDR3 comprises 15 residues. Germline loops: CDR1 SGHTA, CDR2 FQGNSA. The CDR3 DNA reads as TGTGCCAGCAGCGGCGGGACTAGCCTGTGGAATGAGCAGTTCTTC. It yields the protein CASSGGTSLWNEQFF.

The chain couples TRBV2 to TRBJ2-7, with D possibly TRBD1 on 5 matching bases. The CDR3 is made up of 12 amino acids. V was cut by 3 bases and J by 5 bases, with 8 bases left in between. In germline, CDR1 is SNHLY, CDR2 FYNNEI. The CDR3 reads CASSDQGHEQYF. The CDR3 DNA follows: TGTGCCAGCAGTGACCAGGGCCACGAGCAGTACTTC.

CDR3 residues: CASSLTGTSGNTIYF. In nucleotides, the CDR3 is TGCGCCAGCAGCTTAACTGGGACATCTGGAAACACCATATATTTT. V gene TRBV5-1 combines with J gene TRBJ1-3; D is possibly TRBD1 (6 bases). CDR1 SGHRS and CDR2 YFSETQ come from the germline V gene. CDR3 length equals 15 residues. V lost 2 bases and J lost 1, with 10 bases in between.

J is TRBJ1-3 and V is TRBV7-9; D is ambiguous. The germline gives CDR1 SEHNR, CDR2 FQNEAQ (reference sequence). V dropped 6 bases and J dropped 1 base, with 4 bases sitting between them. CDR3 size: 12 residues. The CDR3 DNA sequence: TGTGCCAGCAGAGATTCTGGAAACACCATATATTTT. As protein: CASRDSGNTIYF.

The chain is built from TRBV9 and TRBJ2-3; 8 bases line up with TRBD2. Germline-derived CDR1 and CDR2 are SGDLS and YYNGEE. This CDR3 spans 15 amino acids. J gave up 3 bases and V 3 bases, and 6 bases lay outside the gene matches. The CDR3 DNA follows: TGTGCCAGCAGCGCCGCCGGGACTAGAACAGATACGCAGTATTTT. Translated: CASSAAGTRTDTQYF.

V usage is TRBV19 and J usage is TRBJ1-1, with 7 bases matching TRBD1. Per the germline V gene, CDR1 is LNHDA and CDR2 is SQIVND (reference sequence). V shed 7 bases and J 1 base; nucleotides not matched to a gene: 3. The length of the CDR3 is 13 residues. For the CDR3, the DNA is TGTGCCAGTACTTGGGACAGGAACACTGAAGCTTTCTTT. This gives the protein CASTWDRNTEAFF.

This sequence joins TRBV7-6 and TRBJ2-3; D possibly matches TRBD1 or TRBD2 (6 bases each). The germline V gene encodes CDR1 SGHVS and CDR2 FNYEAQ. V dropped 4 bases and J dropped 1 base, with 15 bases sitting between them. This CDR3 region has 16 residues. CDR3 sequence reads: CASSSPGGVGTDTQYF. CDR3 nucleotides: TGTGCCAGCAGCTCCCCCGGGGGCGTGGGCACAGATACGCAGTATTTT.

V gene TRBV9 combines with J gene TRBJ2-1; tentative D call: TRBD2 (6 bases). The CDR3 length is 16 residues. V lost 3 bases and J lost 0, with 13 bases in between. The germline V gene has CDR1 SGDLS and CDR2 YYNGEE. DNA for the CDR3: TGTGCCAGCAGCGGGGGATGGGGAGGCTCCTACAATGAGCAGTTCTTC. Protein: CASSGGWGGSYNEQFF.

The rearrangement links TRBV19 to TRBJ1-4, with 11 bases lining up with TRBD1. The junction had 3 bases not matched to a gene; V was cut back by 5 bases and J by 7 bases. The CDR3 extends over 14 amino acids. CDR1 is LNHDA and CDR2 is SQIVND in the germline V gene (reference sequence). In DNA, the CDR3 is TGTGCCAGTAGTCCCGGACAGGGGGCTGAAAAACTGTTTTTT. Translation gives CASSPGQGAEKLFF.